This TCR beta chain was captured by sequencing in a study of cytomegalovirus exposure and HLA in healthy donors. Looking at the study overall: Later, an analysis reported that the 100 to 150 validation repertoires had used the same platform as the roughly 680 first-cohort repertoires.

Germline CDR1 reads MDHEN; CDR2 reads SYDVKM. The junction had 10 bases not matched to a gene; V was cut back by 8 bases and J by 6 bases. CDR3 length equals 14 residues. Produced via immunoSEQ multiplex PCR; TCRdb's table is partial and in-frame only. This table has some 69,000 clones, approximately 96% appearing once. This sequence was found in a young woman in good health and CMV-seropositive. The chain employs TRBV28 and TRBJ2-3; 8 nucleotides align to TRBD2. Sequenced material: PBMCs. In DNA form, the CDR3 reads TGTGCCAGCGGGAAAGGGACTAGTTCGGATACGCAGTATTTT. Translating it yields CASGKGTSSDTQYF.